The clone carrying this T cell receptor (beta chain) occurred a few times. This sample was taken from a study of OX40 agonist ivuxolimab in advanced cancers. Study information: Every patient in dose escalation had hepatocellular carcinoma, melanoma, renal cell or head and neck cancer.

Here immunoSEQ multiplex PCR was the method, and the copy in TCRdb shows in-frame clones only, minus some. The data contain about 36,000 clones, 74% of them seen just once; the ten biggest clones take up about a fifth. The specimen comprised CD4+ or CD8+ T cells sorted from blood, sampled in a trial of the OX40 agonist ivuxolimab. The sequence derives from an adult with an advanced solid tumor such as melanoma, head and neck, liver or kidney cancer.

CDR3 nucleotides: TGTGCCAGCAGTGAATTCGGGGTGGGGGCCTACGAGCAGTACGTC. It codes for CASSEFGVGAYEQYV. The rearrangement joins TRBV6-1 to TRBJ2-7, with D perhaps matching TRBD1 or TRBD2 (5 bases each). The germline gives CDR1 MNHNS, CDR2 SASEGT. The CDR3 length is 15 residues. Trimming shortened V by 2 bases and J by 2 bases, and 13 bases separated the two germline ends.